This entry describes one TCR beta chain. Original data processing: Counts of nucleated cells, estimated from reference gene primer amplification, were obtained. Sequencing used immunoSEQ multiplex PCR; TCRdb keeps in-frame clones, though not all of them. The V and J calls and clone size come from that table; D and trimming were worked out from the DNA. Of roughly 84,000 clones in the sample, about four fifths were seen once. The data belong to a study of blood T cell repertoires in COVID-19. About the study: Material from acute and convalescent COVID-19 was sourced from the United States, Italy and Spain. From T cells, B-cell-depleted T cells, or PBMCs came the material, which was cDNA or gDNA.

The CDR3 loop spans 16 amino acids. The ends lost 1 base at V and 2 bases at J; junction bases unmatched: 6. In germline, CDR1 is SGHVS, CDR2 FQNEAQ. This chain connects TRBV7-8 to TRBJ2-3, with 7 positions matching TRBD1. Sequencing was performed on peripheral blood. This receptor was taken from a woman aged 40 to 50 with active or convalescent COVID-19. The CDR3 DNA follows: TGTGCCAGCAGCTTAGGGGGGACAGACTTCACAGATACGCAGTATTTT. Translating it yields CASSLGGTDFTDTQYF.